The next 27 T cell receptor beta chains were all read from a single sample in a study of T cell responses to AZD1222 COVID-19 vaccine. Sequencing used immunoSEQ multiplex PCR; TCRdb keeps in-frame clones, though not all of them. Counted here are over 120,000 clones, 85% to 95% occurring once; the ten biggest clones make up over 4%. The specimen was peripheral blood, collected on day 0 of AZD1222 vaccination. These TCRs come from an adult in good health.

This chain joins TRBV10-2 and TRBJ2-7, with 12 bases matching TRBD1. The V and J ends lost 3 bases and 3 bases, in that order; junction bases with no gene match: 3. CDR3 length: 15 residues. The germline gives CDR1 WSHSY, CDR2 SAAADI. CDR3 coding DNA: TGCGCCAGCAGTGATGGGACAGGGGGCCACTACGAGCAGTACTTC. It is translated as CASSDGTGGHYEQYF.

The V call is TRBV4-2, the J call TRBJ1-1; D remains unclear. This CDR3 has 16 amino acids. The ends were cut back, 0 bases at V and 1 base at J, with 12 bases in the middle. Germline V CDR1 and CDR2: LGHNA, YNFKEQ. CDR3 amino acids: CASSQDQGSWNTEAFF. CDR3 DNA sequence: TGTGCCAGCAGCCAAGATCAAGGCAGTTGGAACACTGAAGCTTTCTTT.

This clone was found a few times. CDR3 bases: TGTGCCAGCAGCTTGGGGCTCTCAAGCTCCTACAATGAGCAGTTCTTC. This encodes CASSLGLSSSYNEQFF. The chain combines TRBV5-6 with TRBJ2-1; D is undetermined. V lost 0 bases, J lost 0 bases, and 10 bases lay in between. The CDR3 has 16 residues. Germline loops: CDR1 SGHDT, CDR2 YYEEEE. The full variable domain, rest sourced from reference TRBV5-6 and TRBJ2-1, is DAGVTQSPTHLIKTRGQQVTLRCSPKSGHDTVSWYQQALGQGPQFIFQYYEEEERQRGNFPDRFSGHQFPNYSSELNVNALLLGDSALYLCASSLGLSSSYNEQFFGPGTRLTVL.

The chain couples TRBV11-2 to TRBJ2-3; TRBD2 matches 9 bases. Germline CDR1 and CDR2: SGHAT and FQNNGV. V lost 5 bases, J lost 2 bases, and 11 bases stayed unmatched. The length of the CDR3 is 17 residues. The CDR3: CASSQAPAGGNTDTQYF. CDR3 nucleotide sequence: TGTGCCAGCAGCCAAGCACCAGCGGGAGGAAACACAGATACGCAGTATTTT.

V usage is TRBV5-4 and J usage is TRBJ2-1, with 14 bases aligning to TRBD2. The CDR3 spans 17 residues. The ends lost 5 bases at V and 6 bases at J; junction bases unmatched: 10. CDR1 SGHNT and CDR2 YYREEE come from the germline V gene (reference sequence). CDR3 bases: TGTGCCAGCAGGGCAGGGACTAGCGGGAGAATGGCCAATGAGCAGTTCTTC. Its translation is CASRAGTSGRMANEQFF.

The V call is TRBV10-2, the J call TRBJ1-2; 10 bases agree with TRBD1. The CDR3 sequence is 15 residues long. V trimming: 6 bases; J trimming: 0 bases; junction bases outside the gene matches: 4. Germline lookup yields CDR1 WSHSY and CDR2 SAAADI. The CDR3 reads CASSDRGLSNYGYTF. The CDR3 nucleotides are TGCGCCAGCAGCGACAGGGGGCTCTCTAACTATGGCTACACCTTC.

The chain uses TRBV5-1 and TRBJ2-7; TRBD2 is a possible D gene (6 bases). V lost 0 bases to trimming and J lost 6 bases, with 10 bases between them. Per the germline V gene, CDR1 is SGHRS and CDR2 is YFSETQ. The CDR3 covers 13 residues. As DNA, the CDR3 is TGCGCCAGCAGCTTGGACTGGAGGGGCGAGCAGTACTTC. Translated, it gives CASSLDWRGEQYF. Filled out from reference TRBV5-1 and TRBJ2-7, the complete variable domain reads KAGVTQTPRYLIKTRGQQVTLSCSPISGHRSVSWYQQTPGQGLQFLFEYFSETQRNKGNFPGRFSGRQFSNSRSEMNVSTLELGDSALYLCASSLDWRGEQYFGPGTRLTVT.

The rearrangement joins TRBV5-4 to TRBJ2-5; a possible D gene is TRBD1 (5 bases). With 0 bases removed from V and 3 bases from J, the gap between germline ends came to 9 bases. Per the germline V gene, CDR1 is SGHNT and CDR2 is YYREEE (reference sequence). This CDR3 is 14 amino acids long. The CDR3 is CASSLDPTEETQYF. The CDR3 nucleotides are TGTGCCAGCAGCTTGGACCCGACAGAAGAGACCCAGTACTTC.

The genes are TRBV28 and TRBJ1-5; D perhaps matches TRBD1 (5 bases). The V and J ends lost 3 bases and 6 bases respectively, with 12 bases between them. Germline CDR1 is MDHEN and CDR2 is SYDVKM. The CDR3 loop spans 14 amino acids. CDR3 sequence reads: CASSFPGLGQPQHF. The CDR3 nucleotides read TGTGCCAGCAGTTTCCCAGGGCTCGGTCAGCCCCAGCATTTT.

The rearrangement uses TRBV4-1 and TRBJ1-4; TRBD1 matches 7 bases. The V segment lost 1 base and the J segment 8 bases; nucleotides outside the gene matches: 13. The CDR3 covers 17 residues. CDR1 MGHRA and CDR2 YSYEKL come from the germline V gene. In DNA form, the CDR3 reads TGCGCCAGCAGCCAAGCCCCCCGACAGGGACGGGGAGAAAAACTGTTTTTT. It encodes CASSQAPRQGRGEKLFF.

This clone was detected many times. The genes are TRBV28 and TRBJ1-2, with 7 bases matching TRBD1. The V and J ends lost 6 bases and 6 bases, in that order; junction bases with no gene match: 4. The germline V gene encodes CDR1 MDHEN and CDR2 SYDVKM. The CDR3 length is 12 residues. CDR3 loop: CASRRQGDGYTF. The CDR3 DNA is TGTGCCAGCAGACGTCAGGGGGATGGCTACACCTTC.

The chain joins TRBV4-1 to TRBJ2-1, with TRBD2 identical over 9 bases. The CDR3 is made up of 17 amino acids. The V gene end was trimmed by 0 bases and the J gene end by 2 bases; junction bases not matched to a gene: 5. Germline values: CDR1 MGHRA, CDR2 YSYEKL. The CDR3 DNA is TGCGCCAGCAGCCAAGATCAGGGACTAGCAGCCTACAATGAGCAGTTCTTC. It codes for CASSQDQGLAAYNEQFF.

The gene calls are TRBV6-1 and TRBJ1-1; D is unresolved. This CDR3 spans 13 amino acids. V was shortened by 2 bases and J by 10 bases, with 14 bases between the two germline ends. CDR1 MNHNS and CDR2 SASEGT come from the germline V gene. The chain's CDR3 is CASSEWRGFGAFF. CDR3 nucleotides: TGTGCCAGCAGTGAATGGCGGGGTTTTGGAGCTTTCTTT.

J is TRBJ1-1 and V is TRBV29-1; no firm D call. The V end lost 5 bases, the J end lost 2 bases, and 15 bases lay between the germline ends. Germline CDR1 reads SQVTM; CDR2 reads ANQGSEA. The CDR3 is made up of 14 amino acids. The CDR3 DNA sequence: TGCAGCGTTAAAATCCAGGCCTCCAACACTGAAGCTTTCTTT. Amino acids: CSVKIQASNTEAFF.

Comment on this clone: The conserved phenylalanine or tryptophan normally closing the CDR3 is absent here, so this likely arose from a read error. This rearrangement joins TRBV18 to TRBJ2-4; no clear D. The CDR3 runs 14 residues. Germline V gives CDR1 KGHSH, CDR2 LQKENI. V was shortened by 2 bases and J by 0 bases, with 5 bases between the two germline ends. CDR3 coding DNA: TGTGCCAGCTCACCAAGTGAAGCCAAAAACATTCAGTACCTC. Amino acid sequence: CASSPSEAKNIQYL.

The chain uses TRBV2 and TRBJ2-2, with 10 bases lining up with TRBD2. The germline V gene has CDR1 SNHLY and CDR2 FYNNEI. The V segment lost 4 bases and the J segment 6 bases; nucleotides outside the gene matches: 8. The CDR3 extends over 16 amino acids. The CDR3 protein is CASSASGRAVAGELFF. For the CDR3, the DNA is TGTGCCAGCAGTGCGAGCGGGAGGGCCGTCGCCGGGGAGCTGTTTTTT.

CDR3 region: CSVERSGDQNYGYTF. Here the CDR3 DNA reads TGCAGCGTGGAAAGATCAGGGGACCAAAACTATGGCTACACCTTC. The chain links TRBV29-1 to TRBJ1-2; perhaps TRBD1 as D (6 bases). Per the germline V gene, CDR1 is SQVTM and CDR2 is ANQGSEA. V lost 6 bases and J lost 2, with 19 bases in between. The CDR3 length is 15 residues.

The V call is TRBV10-3, the J call TRBJ1-2; unclear D gene. Trimming removed 1 base at V and 6 bases at J, with 15 bases between. Germline CDR1 reads ENHRY; CDR2 reads SYGVKD. The CDR3 has 15 residues. CDR3 nucleotide sequence: TGTGCCATCAGTGAGTATGAGAACGGCTTTAATGGCTACACCTTC. It encodes CAISEYENGFNGYTF.

This clone was found a few times. The chain joins TRBV3-1 (or the pseudogene TRBV3-2) to TRBJ1-1; D call uncertain. The V gene lost 3 bases and the J gene lost 4 bases, with 12 bases spanning the gap. This CDR3 has 14 residues. Germline V gene data show CDR1 as LGHDT and CDR2 as YNNKEL (reference sequence). CDR3 sequence reads: CASSHGVGGTEAFF. Written as DNA, the CDR3 is TGTGCCAGCAGCCACGGAGTGGGCGGCACTGAAGCTTTCTTT.

This clone was seen a handful of times. This chain connects TRBV24-1 to TRBJ1-1; 7 nucleotides agree with TRBD1. Germline CDR1 and CDR2: KGHDR and SFDVKD. With 2 bases clipped from V and 8 bases from J, the junction kept 1 base outside the gene matches. This CDR3 is built from 12 residues. The CDR3 spells CATSDSTGEAFF. The CDR3 nucleotides are TGTGCCACCAGTGATTCGACAGGGGAAGCTTTCTTT.

This sequence joins TRBV2 and TRBJ2-3, with 14 nucleotides matching TRBD2. Germline V gene sequence: CDR1 SNHLY, CDR2 FYNNEI. V lost 5 bases to trimming and J lost 7 bases; unmatched junction nucleotides: 5. The CDR3 spans 15 residues. The CDR3 region is CASSTGTSGRNTQYF. The CDR3 DNA sequence: TGTGCCAGCAGTACCGGGACTAGCGGGAGAAATACGCAGTATTTT.

The V gene is TRBV6-5, the J gene TRBJ2-5; D assignment may be TRBD1 or TRBD2 (5 bases each). CDR3 length: 14 amino acids. The V gene's germline CDR1 is MNHEY and CDR2 SVGAGI. Trimming took off 6 bases at V and 4 bases at J, with 15 bases between the two ends. The CDR3 DNA follows: TGTGCCAGCAGGGCCTCGGGGCCCCCAGAGACCCAGTACTTC. This codes for CASRASGPPETQYF.

The gene calls are TRBV7-8 and TRBJ2-1, with D perhaps assigned TRBD1 or TRBD2 (5 bases each). This CDR3 region has 16 residues. Germline V CDR1 and CDR2: SGHVS, FQNEAQ. The ends were cut back, 4 bases at V and 0 bases at J, with 13 bases in the middle. DNA for the CDR3: TGTGCCAGCAGCTCAGGGACCATTAACTCCTACAATGAGCAGTTCTTC. Residues: CASSSGTINSYNEQFF.

The rearrangement links TRBV5-5 to TRBJ1-3, with TRBD1 matching 8 bases. V was clipped by 1 base and J by 0 bases; unmatched bases: 6. Germline V gene data show CDR1 as SGHKS and CDR2 as YYEKEE (reference sequence). The CDR3 covers 17 residues. This CDR3 is CASSLSGTGHSGNTIYF. CDR3 sequence (DNA): TGTGCCAGCAGCTTGTCCGGGACAGGCCACTCTGGAAACACCATATATTTT.

The genes are TRBV3-1 (or the pseudogene TRBV3-2) and TRBJ2-5, with 8 bases matching TRBD2. Trimming at V came to 0 bases and at J to 4 bases, leaving 7 bases not matched to a gene. Germline V lookup: CDR1 LGHDT, CDR2 YNNKEL (reference sequence). The CDR3 is 16 amino acids. The chain's CDR3 is CASSQDLSGSLETQYF. CDR3 sequence (DNA): TGTGCCAGCAGCCAAGATTTGAGCGGGAGTTTAGAGACCCAGTACTTC.

The gene calls are TRBV12-3 or TRBV12-4 and TRBJ2-4; D remains ambiguous. The length of the CDR3 is 13 residues. Trimming pared 0 bases from V and 4 bases from J, leaving 4 bases between. The CDR3 nucleotides are TGTGCCAGCAGTTTAGCGCCGAAAAACATTCAGTACTTC. Protein sequence: CASSLAPKNIQYF.

This chain connects TRBV4-1 to TRBJ1-5; D unresolved. The CDR3 sequence is 15 residues long. Trimming took off 0 bases at V and 3 bases at J, with 9 bases between the two ends. From germline, CDR1 is MGHRA and CDR2 YSYEKL. The CDR3: CASSQDFTHNQPQHF. The CDR3 region has the DNA TGCGCCAGCAGCCAAGATTTCACTCACAATCAGCCCCAGCATTTT.